A selection of T cell receptor beta chains follows, all from one sample in a study of T cell changes during pregnancy in multiple sclerosis. Data came from immunoSEQ multiplex PCR; TCRdb stores just in-frame clones and leaves some out. The sample has a few hundred clones, approximately 72% seen once; the top ten hold 25% to 40%. These receptors have no identified antigens. The sequenced sample was cultured CD4+ T cells. The receptors come from a female patient with multiple sclerosis, enrolled in a pregnancy study. Some clones in this sample may be carry-over from other donors' samples. Both conserved end residues are part of each CDR3. Each record gives: D gene, J gene, V gene, CDR3 protein. D genes are given only for firm matches.

d_gene: .; j_gene: TRBJ1-5; v_gene: TRBV4-2; CDR3aa: CASSRSGESNQPQHF
d_gene: .; j_gene: TRBJ2-1; v_gene: TRBV10-1; CDR3aa: CASSLRPPQTQFF
d_gene: .; j_gene: TRBJ1-2; v_gene: TRBV2; CDR3aa: CASSDPPGYGYTF
d_gene: .; j_gene: TRBJ2-7; v_gene: TRBV7-2; CDR3aa: CASSPIVRAEGEQYF
d_gene: .; j_gene: TRBJ1-1; v_gene: TRBV19; CDR3aa: CASSIGPKGTEAFF
d_gene: .; j_gene: TRBJ2-5; v_gene: TRBV5-1; CDR3aa: CASSLGRETQYF
d_gene: .; j_gene: TRBJ1-1; v_gene: TRBV2; CDR3aa: CASRLSPLKAFF
d_gene: .; j_gene: TRBJ2-7; v_gene: TRBV6-1; CDR3aa: CASSAALGYEQYF
d_gene: .; j_gene: TRBJ2-6; v_gene: TRBV2; CDR3aa: CASSEGRRHSGANVLTF
d_gene: .; j_gene: TRBJ2-6; v_gene: TRBV2; CDR3aa: CASSAYGSGANVLTF
d_gene: .; j_gene: TRBJ1-3; v_gene: TRBV6-5; CDR3aa: CASSYSGVGDTIYF
d_gene: .; j_gene: TRBJ2-5; v_gene: TRBV20-1; CDR3aa: CSGQNQETQYF
d_gene: TRBD2; j_gene: TRBJ2-5; v_gene: TRBV5-1; CDR3aa: CASSLTSGAGAQYF
d_gene: .; j_gene: TRBJ1-2; v_gene: TRBV6-5; CDR3aa: CASSYGRNYGYTF
d_gene: .; j_gene: TRBJ2-1; v_gene: TRBV29-1; CDR3aa: CSVDGLGYNEQFF
d_gene: .; j_gene: TRBJ2-3; v_gene: TRBV6-1; CDR3aa: CASSEAWRGQGTDTQYF
d_gene: TRBD1; j_gene: TRBJ1-6; v_gene: TRBV6-1; CDR3aa: CASNRGLSPLHF
d_gene: TRBD2; j_gene: TRBJ2-5; v_gene: TRBV19; CDR3aa: CASSIIRTSGQETQYF
d_gene: .; j_gene: TRBJ2-3; v_gene: TRBV2; CDR3aa: CASGLTSTDTQYF
d_gene: .; j_gene: TRBJ2-6; v_gene: TRBV22-1; CDR3aa: CPGRLCRSEQSRANVLTF
d_gene: TRBD2; j_gene: TRBJ2-3; v_gene: TRBV2; CDR3aa: CASRRTSGDTQYF
d_gene: .; j_gene: TRBJ2-2; v_gene: TRBV2; CDR3aa: CASRELTNTGELFF
d_gene: .; j_gene: TRBJ2-3; v_gene: TRBV11-1; CDR3aa: CASVPPEYDTQYF
d_gene: TRBD2; j_gene: TRBJ2-1; v_gene: TRBV10-2; CDR3aa: CASSELGTSTYNEQFF
d_gene: .; j_gene: TRBJ1-2; v_gene: TRBV6-7; CDR3aa: CASRLLDYGYTF
d_gene: TRBD2; j_gene: TRBJ2-5; v_gene: TRBV10-3; CDR3aa: CAISESRGGGETQYF
d_gene: .; j_gene: TRBJ2-7; v_gene: TRBV28; CDR3aa: CASSLKAVPSYEQYF
d_gene: .; j_gene: TRBJ2-1; v_gene: TRBV7-2; CDR3aa: CASSGEVGDNEQFF
d_gene: .; j_gene: TRBJ1-1; v_gene: TRBV7-6; CDR3aa: CASSASGLKNTEAFF
d_gene: TRBD2; j_gene: TRBJ2-3; v_gene: TRBV5-1; CDR3aa: CASSLGNSGRGWADTQYF
d_gene: TRBD2; j_gene: TRBJ2-7; v_gene: TRBV7-2; CDR3aa: CASSGGTSISYEQYF
d_gene: .; j_gene: TRBJ2-5; v_gene: TRBV18; CDR3aa: CASSPGSQGETQYF
d_gene: .; j_gene: TRBJ1-2; v_gene: TRBV11-3; CDR3aa: CASSDSRHLGKTYGYTF
d_gene: TRBD1; j_gene: TRBJ1-4; v_gene: TRBV6-1; CDR3aa: CASRAPGTGGEKLFF
d_gene: .; j_gene: TRBJ2-6; v_gene: TRBV12-5; CDR3aa: CASGTKAAGQSRANVLTF